A selection of T cell receptor beta chains follows, all from one sample in a study of blood T cells in healthy people across ages. TCRdb redid the calling of the 5' RACE reads with MiXCR, one entry per CDR3 protein. The table lists about 1.5 million distinct CDR3 sequences, roughly 43% of them singletons. Sample: blood. The origin of the receptors is a woman aged 18-35 years in good health. CDR3s include the opening cysteine and the closing phenylalanine or tryptophan. The order of the fields is V gene, CDR3 protein.

TRBV6-1,CASSSPGRRETQYF
TRBV6-5,CASSYAGTGGSHNQPQHF
TRBV5-1,CASSLVDRSGYTF
TRBV15,CATSRYQVGYEQYF
TRBV11-2,CASSLFGTGDEKLFF
TRBV7-2,CASSSGQARSYNEQFF
TRBV6-2/TRBV6-3,CASRTGTNGYTF
TRBV3-1,CASSQARGSYYEQYF
TRBV7-2,CASSLKTYTGELFF
TRBV20-1,CSARRGSNTGELFF
TRBV5-1,CASAVSAGDYNEQFF
TRBV12-3/TRBV12-4,CASSPDETGPSYTF
TRBV20-1,CSTSRQGLNTEAFF
TRBV9,CVSSATGIYGYTF
TRBV2,CASRGASNTGELFF